This T cell receptor beta chain was sequenced in a study of T cell changes during pregnancy in multiple sclerosis. The CDR3 spans 15 residues. V lost 8 bases and J lost 1; bases outside the gene matches: 11. Germline assignment: CDR1 LNHNV and CDR2 YYDKDF (reference sequence). Produced via immunoSEQ multiplex PCR; TCRdb's table is partial and in-frame only. The repertoire holds 40,000 or so clones, about 90% seen once, with around 0.48% in the top ten. The gene calls are TRBV15 and TRBJ2-7, with 7 bases matching TRBD2. The TCR comes from a female donor in good health, enrolled as a control in a pregnancy study. This material consisted of CD4+ T cells from peripheral blood mononuclear cells, taken in the third trimester of pregnancy. CDR3 nucleotides: TGTGCCACCGGGAGGGCGGTGGCTGGTTCCTACGAGCAGTACTTC. Amino acids: CATGRAVAGSYEQYF.